In this sample, the clone carrying this T cell receptor beta chain turned up a few times. Antigen specificity is unknown. This sample stems from a study of beta chain features in type 1 diabetes. Study outcomes and limitations: A pattern of fewer insertions and more deletions at VDJ junctions was seen in type 1 diabetes patients.

The V and J ends lost 0 bases and 0 bases respectively, with 12 bases between them. The CDR3 length is 16 residues. Looked up from germline, CDR1 is GTSNPN and CDR2 is SVGIG (reference sequence). Isolated RNA was reverse transcribed in full, so expressed TCRB transcripts were sequenced. Assay: immunoSEQ multiplex PCR; the TCRdb copy retains only in-frame clones and omits some. The sample contains a few hundred thousand clones, roughly 16% of which appear only once. This clonotype was sampled from a woman aged 18-30 years in good health. The sequenced sample was naive CD4+ T cells from blood. The J gene is TRBJ2-4, the V gene TRBV30; the D gene is possibly TRBD2 (5 bases). CDR3 loop: CAWSVRGFIAKNIQYF. The CDR3 bases are TGTGCCTGGAGTGTACGAGGGTTCATAGCCAAAAACATTCAGTACTTC.